These 20 T cell receptor beta chains originate from one sample sequenced in a study of CD8 T cells in ankylosing spondylitis. Via MiXCR, TCRdb re-called the 5' RACE reads, giving one row per CDR3 protein. Here the sample spans about 240,000 distinct CDR3 sequences, around 9.2% being singletons. Source material: blood, either unsorted or a sorted T cell fraction (not recorded which). Receptors were obtained from a male donor with ankylosing spondylitis or in good health (not recorded which).

The chain employs TRBV20-1 and TRBJ2-1; TRBD2 agrees at 12 bases. The CDR3 contains 14 residues. Germline V gives CDR1 DFQATT, CDR2 SNEGSKA (reference sequence). V was clipped by 2 bases and J by 13 bases; unmatched bases: 9. In DNA, the CDR3 is TGCAGTGCTAGAACTAGCGGGGGGCCTCTGCCCCAGTTCTTC. Amino acid sequence: CSARTSGGPLPQFF.

This sequence joins TRBV12-3 or TRBV12-4 and TRBJ2-4; D may be TRBD2 (6 bases). CDR3 length: 11 residues. The ends were cut back, 5 bases at V and 9 bases at J, with 8 bases in the middle. CDR3 loop: CASSPGGIQYF. As DNA, the CDR3 is TGTGCCAGCAGTCCCGGGGGCATTCAGTACTTC.

This clonotype was found many times. The CDR3 region is CSAQGGQGLGYTF. The CDR3 DNA sequence: TGCAGTGCCCAAGGGGGGCAGGGACTTGGCTACACCTTC. The V call is TRBV20-1, the J call TRBJ1-2; D may be TRBD1 (6 bases). The CDR3 extends over 13 amino acids. Trimming cost V 6 bases and J 7 bases, with 18 bases left between them. Germline-derived CDR1 and CDR2 are DFQATT and SNEGSKA (reference sequence).

This clonotype has a count of ten or more. J is TRBJ1-5 and V is TRBV5-1, with D possibly being TRBD1 (6 bases). Germline V gene lookup returns CDR1 SGHRS and CDR2 YFSETQ. With 1 base removed from V and 2 bases from J, the gap between germline ends came to 10 bases. The length of the CDR3 is 15 residues. The CDR3 DNA is TGCGCCAGCAGCTTGACAGGGTCCCGCAATCAGCCCCAGCATTTT. Translating gives CASSLTGSRNQPQHF.

This clonotype was picked up many times. The chain recombines TRBV7-2 with TRBJ2-5, with 7 bases fitting TRBD2. V lost 11 bases, J lost 2 bases, and 8 bases stayed unmatched. The V gene's germline CDR1 is SGHTA and CDR2 FQGNSA. This CDR3 contains 13 residues. The DNA for the CDR3 is TGTGCCTGTGGCCGGGGGGTACAAGAGACCCAGTACTTC. Residues: CACGRGVQETQYF.

The table lists this clonotype with a few counts. This chain joins TRBV9 and TRBJ2-3; D gene uncertain. From germline, CDR1 is SGDLS and CDR2 YYNGEE. This CDR3 region has 13 residues. With 3 bases removed from V and 0 bases from J, the gap between germline ends came to 5 bases. CDR3 DNA sequence: TGTGCCAGCAGCGCCAGAAGCACAGATACGCAGTATTTT. Translating it yields CASSARSTDTQYF.

The chain joins TRBV27 to TRBJ1-5, with D possibly matching TRBD1 (6 bases). This CDR3 is built from 16 residues. CDR1 MNHEY and CDR2 SMNVEV come from the germline V gene (reference sequence). V was trimmed by 6 bases and J by 4 bases, leaving 19 bases between them. The CDR3 spells CASSPTGTKPNQPQHF. CDR3 DNA sequence: TGTGCCAGCAGCCCGACCGGGACAAAGCCTAATCAGCCCCAGCATTTT.

Ten or more counts support this clonotype. The V call is TRBV20-1, the J call TRBJ1-2, with D unresolved. Per germline, CDR1 DFQATT and CDR2 SNEGSKA (reference sequence). The V end was cut by 3 bases, the J end by 4 bases, with 12 bases between. The CDR3 has 13 amino acids. The CDR3 DNA is TGCAGTGCTAGTGTGACGGGATTCTATGGCTACACCTTC. The encoded protein is CSASVTGFYGYTF.

This clonotype occurred many times. V is TRBV4-3 and J is TRBJ2-1; tentatively, D is TRBD2 (6 bases). CDR1 and CDR2 from the germline V gene are LGHNA and YSLEER. The V end was cut by 1 base, the J end by 0 bases, with 10 bases between. The CDR3 consists of 16 residues. The CDR3 loop reads CASSQAAGSSYNEQFF. CDR3 bases: TGCGCCAGCAGCCAAGCTGCCGGGAGCTCCTACAATGAGCAGTTCTTC.

Many counts were recorded for this clonotype. J is TRBJ1-5 and V is TRBV6-2 or TRBV6-3; TRBD1 aligns across 9 bases. The length of the CDR3 is 14 residues. The junction had 0 bases not matched to a gene; V was cut back by 2 bases and J by 4 bases. Germline V gene data show CDR1 as MNHEY and CDR2 as SVGEGT. The CDR3 spells CASSYGTGNQPQHF. DNA for the CDR3: TGTGCCAGCAGTTACGGGACAGGGAATCAGCCCCAGCATTTT.

This clonotype was seen at least ten times. The chain carries TRBV6-1 and TRBJ1-2; no definite D call. Per the germline V gene, CDR1 is MNHNS and CDR2 is SASEGT. The germline V and J ends were trimmed by 3 bases and 4 bases, with 12 bases remaining between them. The CDR3 has 14 amino acids. The CDR3 DNA follows: TGTGCCAGCAGTGAGCCTAGTTTAGGCTATGGCTACACCTTC. It encodes CASSEPSLGYGYTF.

The sample holds many counts of this clonotype. The rearrangement uses TRBV20-1 and TRBJ2-5; D gene ambiguous. CDR3 length: 11 amino acids. Germline loops: CDR1 DFQATT, CDR2 SNEGSKA (reference sequence). Trimming removed 5 bases from V and 1 base from J, with 5 bases in between. The CDR3 DNA reads TGCAGTGCTGAGGCCCAAGAGACCCAGTACTTC. Protein product: CSAEAQETQYF.

This clonotype was seen ten or more times. This chain connects TRBV7-9 to TRBJ2-1, with 10 nucleotides matching TRBD2. V trimming: 5 bases; J trimming: 12 bases; junction bases outside the gene matches: 13. Germline V gene data show CDR1 as SEHNR and CDR2 as FQNEAQ (reference sequence). The CDR3 runs to 15 residues. The CDR3 sequence: CASSTQAGGPGGQFF. Written as DNA, the CDR3 is TGTGCCAGCAGCACGCAAGCGGGAGGGCCTGGAGGGCAGTTCTTC. Drawing the rest from reference TRBV7-9 and TRBJ2-1, the complete variable domain is DTGVSQNPRHKITKRGQNVTFRCDPISEHNRLYWYRQTLGQGPEFLTYFQNEAQLEKSRLLSDRFSAERPKGSFSTLEIQRTEQGDSAMYLCASSTQAGGPGGQFFGPGTRLTVL.

This clonotype was picked up many times. The chain uses TRBV24-1 and TRBJ2-2; 7 bases fit TRBD1. The V segment lost 4 bases and the J segment 0 bases; nucleotides outside the gene matches: 4. In germline, CDR1 is KGHDR, CDR2 SFDVKD. The CDR3 spans 16 residues. The CDR3 loop reads CATSDTGTANTGELFF. CDR3 DNA sequence: TGTGCCACCAGTGACACCGGGACAGCGAACACCGGGGAGCTGTTTTTT.

Remarks on this clonotype: A read error is possible here, since a much larger clone lies one base away. The J gene is TRBJ2-3, the V gene TRBV6-1; 7 nucleotides align to TRBD2. The CDR3 has 16 amino acids. Germline-derived CDR1 and CDR2 are MNHNS and SASEGT. CDR3 in DNA: TGTGCCAGCAGTGAAAAGCGGGAACGCAGCACAGATACGCAGTGTTTT. It translates to CASSEKRERSTDTQCF.

The genes are TRBV12-3 or TRBV12-4 and TRBJ1-6; D is unclear. The length of the CDR3 is 13 residues. V was trimmed by 8 bases and J by 2 bases, leaving 7 bases between them. The CDR3 nucleotides read TGTGCCAGCGGTAGGACCTATAATTCACCCCTCCACTTT. Translated, it gives CASGRTYNSPLHF.

The chain couples TRBV20-1 to TRBJ2-6; D unclear. V was cut by 0 bases and J by 0 bases, with 6 bases left in between. The CDR3 runs 15 residues. Germline lookup yields CDR1 DFQATT and CDR2 SNEGSKA (reference sequence). The CDR3 region is CSARDGSSGANVLTF. CDR3 in DNA: TGCAGTGCTAGAGACGGAAGCTCTGGGGCCAACGTCCTGACTTTC.

The chain is built from TRBV20-1 and TRBJ2-6; a possible D gene is TRBD2 (5 bases). Germline CDR1 and CDR2: DFQATT and SNEGSKA (reference sequence). The CDR3 is 14 amino acids. The V and J ends lost 3 bases and 1 base respectively, with 7 bases between them. CDR3 coding DNA: TGCAGTGCTAGTCCGGGGTCTGGGGCCAACGTCCTGACTTTC. It is translated as CSASPGSGANVLTF.

This clonotype was recorded many times. The gene calls are TRBV4-3 and TRBJ2-2; the D gene is possibly TRBD1 (6 bases). Germline lookup yields CDR1 LGHNA and CDR2 YSLEER. This CDR3 contains 16 residues. Trimming left V 1 base short and J 1 base short, with 10 bases between. This CDR3 reads CASSQGPGVNTGELFF. For the CDR3, the DNA is TGCGCCAGCAGCCAAGGTCCAGGGGTGAACACCGGGGAGCTGTTTTTT.

This clonotype was found many times. V usage is TRBV12-3 or TRBV12-4 and J usage is TRBJ1-1; possible D gene TRBD1, 5 bases. The CDR3 extends over 15 amino acids. Trimming removed 2 bases at V and 0 bases at J, with 10 bases between. The CDR3 coding sequence is TGTGCCAGCAGTTTATTTCAGGACATGAACACTGAAGCTTTCTTT. This encodes CASSLFQDMNTEAFF.